This record looks at one TCR beta chain sequence and its context. Its cognate antigen is unknown. The entry originates in a study of cytomegalovirus exposure and HLA in healthy donors. Among the roughly 120 subjects of the validation cohort, separate from the approximately 670-subject first cohort, were the donors. Whole-study findings and limits: In a later analysis, first-cohort TCR clusters were found to tend to co-occur in the 120 or so validation repertoires. Usually a TCR sequence was rare, but some public TCRs were found in many donors. Diagnosis of cytomegalovirus status made by the classifier reportedly showed high specificity and sensitivity.

Libraries were prepared by immunoSEQ multiplex PCR; TCRdb keeps only in-frame clonotypes and omits some of them. The sample records about 350,000 clones, around 90% being singletons. V was trimmed by 2 bases and J by 1 base, leaving 9 bases between them. This CDR3 is 14 amino acids long. Germline assignment: CDR1 ENHRY and CDR2 SYGVKD. The rearrangement uses TRBV10-3 and TRBJ2-7; TRBD1 might be the D (6 bases). Sequencing was carried out using PBMCs. The source is a woman between 25 and 40 years old in good health and CMV-seropositive. The CDR3, as DNA: TGTGCCATCAGTGAGCAAGGGGGTTCCTACGAGCAGTACTTC. Translation gives CAISEQGGSYEQYF.